These 30 T cell receptor beta chains share one sample of origin, sequenced in a study of cytomegalovirus exposure and HLA in healthy donors (dated by TCRdb to 2016 to 2017). Libraries were prepared through the immunoSEQ multiplex PCR assay. A mixture of 60 forward primers for TCR Vbeta segments and 13 reverse primers for TCR Jbeta segments was used in the multiplex PCR. TCRdb took over this immuneACCESS table, retaining in-frame rearrangements with V and J assigned. Such tables are incomplete; in checked studies, under half of the missing clones stem from an unresolved V gene, and the remainder is unexplained. Here the sample has about 260,000 clones; roughly 81% occur a single time. Roughly 2% of the sample belongs to the ten largest clones. The sample consisted of PBMCs. These receptors originate from a woman between 40 and 55 years old in good health and CMV-seropositive.

The rearrangement joins TRBV11-1 to TRBJ2-7; 9 bases are shared with TRBD1. V was clipped by 7 bases and J by 3 bases; unmatched bases: 10. The germline gives CDR1 SGHAT, CDR2 FQDESV (reference sequence). This CDR3 contains 15 residues. CDR3 sequence (DNA): TGTGCCAGCACCCCGACAGGGGGGATGGACTACGAGCAGTACTTC. As protein: CASTPTGGMDYEQYF.

The chain links TRBV30 to TRBJ2-3, with a weak D call TRBD1 (5 bases). V lost 2 bases, J lost 3 bases, and 9 bases lay in between. Per the germline V gene, CDR1 is GTSNPN and CDR2 is SVGIG (reference sequence). The CDR3 is made up of 13 amino acids. CDR3 sequence (DNA): TGTGCCTGGAGTAGGGGCGAAACAGATACGCAGTATTTT. Amino acid sequence: CAWSRGETDTQYF.

The chain links TRBV10-3 to TRBJ1-4, with 8 nucleotides matching TRBD1. Germline trimming cut 2 bases from V and 4 bases from J; bases unmatched to any gene: 0. From germline, CDR1 is ENHRY and CDR2 SYGVKD. The CDR3 extends over 14 amino acids. The CDR3 loop reads CAISETGGNEKLFF. As DNA, the CDR3 is TGTGCCATCAGTGAGACAGGGGGTAATGAAAAACTGTTTTTT.

The chain has TRBV29-1 and TRBJ2-7; no definite D call. Per germline, CDR1 SQVTM and CDR2 ANQGSEA. This CDR3 has 12 residues. V was cut by 4 bases and J by 6 bases, with 13 bases left in between. This chain's CDR3 is CSVVAASSEQYF. For the CDR3, the DNA is TGCAGCGTTGTCGCGGCCTCCAGCGAGCAGTACTTC.

The J gene is TRBJ2-7, the V gene TRBV7-2, with unresolved D. Germline V gene lookup returns CDR1 SGHTA and CDR2 FQGNSA. The CDR3 consists of 14 residues. V lost 1 base, J lost 3 bases, and 10 bases lay in between. CDR3 bases: TGTGCCAGCAGCTTAGGCAGTCGTCTCTACGAGCAGTACTTC. Translation: CASSLGSRLYEQYF.

The rearrangement uses TRBV28 and TRBJ1-4; 10 positions match TRBD1. Germline-derived CDR1 and CDR2 are MDHEN and SYDVKM. V lost 6 bases to trimming and J lost 3 bases; unmatched junction nucleotides: 7. The length of the CDR3 is 16 residues. CDR3 in DNA: TGTGCCAGCAGGTTTTTCGGGACAGGGGCTAATGAAAAACTGTTTTTT. It translates to CASRFFGTGANEKLFF.

The CDR3 DNA reads as TGTGCCAGCAGTTTGGACGGGAATGGCTACACCTTC. It translates to CASSLDGNGYTF. V is TRBV27 and J is TRBJ1-2, with D unresolved. The CDR3 runs 12 residues. Germline-derived CDR1 and CDR2 are MNHEY and SMNVEV (reference sequence). Trimming removed 3 bases at V and 6 bases at J, with 8 bases between.

The chain combines TRBV9 with TRBJ1-6; 10 nucleotides match TRBD1. This CDR3 has 15 amino acids. The germline CDR1 and CDR2 sequences are SGDLS and YYNGEE. The V and J ends lost 2 bases and 11 bases, in that order; junction bases with no gene match: 7. CDR3 in DNA: TGTGCCAGCAGCGTGACAGGGGGCCCGGGGGCACCCCTCCACTTT. Its translation: CASSVTGGPGAPLHF.

The gene calls are TRBV5-6 and TRBJ2-1; 9 bases are shared with TRBD2. J lost 9 bases, V lost 8 bases, and 12 bases had no gene match. Germline CDR1 reads SGHDT; CDR2 reads YYEEEE. The CDR3 contains 14 residues. Written as DNA, the CDR3 is TGTGCCAGTAACGTGGCGGGAGGGCCAGGTGAGCAGTTCTTC. Protein: CASNVAGGPGEQFF.

The rearrangement links TRBV27 to TRBJ2-3; 7 bases agree with TRBD1. CDR3 length: 14 amino acids. Germline trimming cut 6 bases from V and 1 base from J; bases unmatched to any gene: 4. Germline assignment: CDR1 MNHEY and CDR2 SMNVEV (reference sequence). CDR3 coding DNA: TGTGCCAGCAGCCCTACAGGGGGCACAGATACGCAGTATTTT. Its protein product is CASSPTGGTDTQYF.

V usage is TRBV29-1 and J usage is TRBJ2-7; D is perhaps TRBD2 (5 bases). This CDR3 has 12 amino acids. V shed 8 bases and J shed 5 bases, with 16 bases lying between them. Per germline, CDR1 SQVTM and CDR2 ANQGSEA. The DNA for the CDR3 is TGCAGCTTGCGGGCGAGCAAAAACGAGCAGTACTTC. The encoded protein is CSLRASKNEQYF.

The chain recombines TRBV7-9 with TRBJ2-7, with 10 bases aligning to TRBD2. Trimming removed 5 bases from V and 3 bases from J; junction bases left unmatched: 7. This CDR3 spans 15 amino acids. The germline V gene encodes CDR1 SEHNR and CDR2 FQNEAQ (reference sequence). The CDR3 coding sequence is TGTGCCAGCAGCCCCCCTAGCGGGAGTCACTACGAGCAGTACTTC. Its translation is CASSPPSGSHYEQYF.

The chain employs TRBV6-6 and TRBJ2-3; TRBD1 matches 9 bases. The CDR3 contains 16 residues. The germline V gene encodes CDR1 MNHNY and CDR2 SVGAGI (reference sequence). Losses at the gene ends were 2 bases for V and 5 bases for J; bases not matched to a gene: 8. CDR3 in DNA: TGTGCCAGCAGTTACCCAACTAGGACAGGGGAAGATACGCAGTATTTT. It is translated as CASSYPTRTGEDTQYF.

The chain carries TRBV4-3 and TRBJ1-3, with 7 bases matching TRBD1. This CDR3 comprises 16 residues. The trim removed 0 bases at V and 5 bases at J, leaving 7 bases unmatched. CDR1 LGHNA and CDR2 YSLEER come from the germline V gene. As DNA, the CDR3 is TGCGCCAGCAGCCAAGATGCCGGGACAGAGAGAAACACCATATATTTT. Translating it yields CASSQDAGTERNTIYF.

To note about this clone: Other nucleotide sequences from this sample produce the same CDR3. The rearrangement links TRBV28 to TRBJ2-1; D is unresolved. V lost 5 bases and J lost 4, with 3 bases in between. Germline lookup yields CDR1 MDHEN and CDR2 SYDVKM. The CDR3 has 11 residues. CDR3 sequence reads: CASSLYNEQFF. CDR3 DNA: TGTGCCAGCAGTCTATACAATGAGCAGTTCTTC.

Of note for this clone: The junction shows a germline mismatch at one end, possibly a read error. Other DNA sequences of this sample code for an identical CDR3. This sequence joins TRBV14 and TRBJ2-1; D is perhaps TRBD1 (6 bases). CDR1 and CDR2 (germline): SGHDN, FVKESK. This CDR3 has 15 amino acids. The CDR3 sequence is CASSLLAGVLDEQFF. In nucleotides, the CDR3 is TGCGCCAGCAGCCTCTTGGCAGGGGTCTTAGATGAGCAGTTCTTC.

The V call is TRBV7-2, the J call TRBJ2-3, with 12 bases matching TRBD2. This CDR3 has 18 amino acids. Germline loops: CDR1 SGHTA, CDR2 FQGNSA. Unmatched junction bases numbered 9, after V lost 2 bases and J lost 3 bases. The CDR3 region has the DNA TGTGCCAGCAGCTTACTGGCTAGCGGGAGGGGAGGGACAGATACGCAGTATTTT. Its translation: CASSLLASGRGGTDTQYF. Together with reference TRBV7-2 and TRBJ2-3, the CDR3 gives the full variable domain: GAGVSQSPSNKVTEKGKDVELRCDPISGHTALYWYRQSLGQGLEFLIYFQGNSAPDKSGLPSDRFSAERTGGSVSTLTIQRTQQEDSAVYLCASSLLASGRGGTDTQYFGPGTRLTVL.

This clone occurred once. This rearrangement joins TRBV18 to TRBJ1-1; D is uncertain. V was shortened by 4 bases and J by 6 bases, with 6 bases between the two germline ends. CDR3 length equals 11 residues. Per germline, CDR1 KGHSH and CDR2 LQKENI. The CDR3 DNA reads as TGTGCCAGCTCACGAGGCGCTGAAGCTTTCTTT. It specifies CASSRGAEAFF.

The rearrangement joins TRBV7-3 to TRBJ2-2, with 9 bases identical to TRBD1. CDR1 SGHTA and CDR2 FQGTGA come from the germline V gene. The CDR3 loop spans 16 amino acids. V was clipped by 4 bases and J by 1 base; unmatched bases: 4. The CDR3 region has the DNA TGTGCCAGCAGCTGGGGGGGACAGGGGAACACCGGGGAGCTGTTTTTT. Translated: CASSWGGQGNTGELFF.

The chain combines TRBV13 with TRBJ2-1; 10 bases fit TRBD2. Trimming at V came to 2 bases and at J to 9 bases, leaving 10 bases not matched to a gene. Looked up from germline, CDR1 is PRHDT and CDR2 is FYEKMQ (reference sequence). The CDR3 length is 16 residues. CDR3 loop: CASSLLPGLAVGEQFF. CDR3 DNA sequence: TGTGCCAGCAGCTTATTACCAGGACTAGCGGTTGGTGAGCAGTTCTTC.

The genes are TRBV19 and TRBJ1-2, with 7 positions matching TRBD1. In germline, CDR1 is LNHDA, CDR2 SQIVND (reference sequence). The CDR3 is 14 residues long. Trimming removed 8 bases from V and 4 bases from J; junction bases left unmatched: 10. CDR3 protein: CASGGQSPFYGYTF. CDR3 sequence (DNA): TGTGCCAGTGGGGGACAGTCTCCTTTCTATGGCTACACCTTC.

V gene TRBV19 combines with J gene TRBJ2-3; D possibly corresponds to TRBD2 (5 bases). Germline CDR1 is LNHDA and CDR2 is SQIVND (reference sequence). The CDR3 has 14 amino acids. V was clipped by 3 bases and J by 5 bases, with 12 bases between them. CDR3: CASSIALRGDTQYF. The CDR3 region has the DNA TGTGCCAGTAGTATTGCCCTCCGGGGAGATACGCAGTATTTT.

V usage is TRBV4-3 and J usage is TRBJ2-3; D may be TRBD2 (5 bases). The V and J ends lost 0 bases and 6 bases respectively, with 13 bases between them. Germline CDR1 reads LGHNA; CDR2 reads YSLEER. CDR3 length equals 15 residues. The CDR3 DNA is TGCGCCAGCAGCCAAGATAATAGCGTAAAGGATACGCAGTATTTT. Translation gives CASSQDNSVKDTQYF.

A few counts support this clone. The chain has TRBV7-9 and TRBJ2-5, with TRBD2 identical over 11 bases. CDR1 and CDR2 from the germline V gene are SEHNR and FQNEAQ (reference sequence). The CDR3 runs to 17 residues. The trim removed 3 bases at V and 2 bases at J, leaving 8 bases unmatched. The DNA for the CDR3 is TGTGCCAGCAGCTTGGGGGTAGCGGGAGGGCCTCAAGAGACCCAGTACTTC. Amino acid sequence: CASSLGVAGGPQETQYF.

The V and J genes are TRBV19 and TRBJ2-7; perhaps TRBD2 as D (5 bases). The V gene lost 5 bases and the J gene lost 0 bases, with 11 bases spanning the gap. The CDR3 spans 14 residues. Per germline, CDR1 LNHDA and CDR2 SQIVND (reference sequence). The CDR3 region is CASSLATSSYEQYF. The CDR3 DNA reads as TGTGCCAGTAGTCTAGCAACGAGCTCCTACGAGCAGTACTTC.

This rearrangement joins TRBV7-2 to TRBJ2-2; 7 positions agree with TRBD2. J was trimmed by 7 bases and V by 2 bases; bases with no gene match: 7. The germline V gene encodes CDR1 SGHTA and CDR2 FQGNSA. CDR3 size: 15 residues. CDR3 coding DNA: TGTGCCAGCAGCTTAACGGGAGGTGTCGACGGGGAGCTGTTTTTT. It translates to CASSLTGGVDGELFF.

The chain carries TRBV18 and TRBJ1-3; unclear D gene. The CDR3 consists of 15 residues. Trimming shortened V by 2 bases and J by 0 bases, and 8 bases separated the two germline ends. Germline V CDR1 and CDR2: KGHSH, LQKENI. This CDR3 reads CASSPIQSSGNTIYF. CDR3 sequence (DNA): TGTGCCAGCTCACCAATACAGAGCTCTGGAAACACCATATATTTT.

The J gene is TRBJ2-7, the V gene TRBV5-1; tentative D call: TRBD1 (6 bases). The V end was cut by 0 bases, the J end by 5 bases, with 18 bases between. Per the germline V gene, CDR1 is SGHRS and CDR2 is YFSETQ. The CDR3 is 16 amino acids. The CDR3 spells CASSLGWGQGVNEQYF. Written as DNA, the CDR3 is TGCGCCAGCAGCTTGGGGTGGGGGCAGGGCGTCAACGAGCAGTACTTC.

This clone was detected once. This CDR3 is also generated by other DNA sequences in the sample. The chain couples TRBV28 to TRBJ1-2, with D possibly matching TRBD1 (5 bases). The V gene lost 6 bases and the J gene lost 3 bases, with 11 bases spanning the gap. The CDR3 extends over 13 amino acids. CDR1 MDHEN and CDR2 SYDVKM come from the germline V gene. CDR3 region: CASRAGGDYGYTF. CDR3 bases: TGTGCCAGCAGGGCTGGAGGGGACTATGGCTACACCTTC.

The rearrangement uses TRBV11-2 and TRBJ1-6; the match to TRBD1 covers 8 bases. The germline V gene encodes CDR1 SGHAT and CDR2 FQNNGV. Trimming took 5 bases from V and 5 from J; bases not matched to a gene: 5. CDR3 length: 15 residues. In DNA, the CDR3 is TGTGCCAGCAGCCCATGGGGACAGGATAATTCACCCCTCCACTTT. Its protein product is CASSPWGQDNSPLHF.